Shown below are 22 T cell receptor beta chains from a single sample sequenced in a study of T cell repertoires in cytomegalovirus infection. TCRdb reprocessed the reads via MiXCR and lists one record per CDR3 protein. The sample lists some 400,000 distinct CDR3 sequences; about a third were seen once. The specimen was PBMCs. All receptors derive from a human donor in good health (CMV status not recorded). Some clones in this sample may be carry-over from other donors' samples.

This clonotype was seen more than once but under ten times. This sequence joins TRBV19 and TRBJ2-1; 10 bases align to TRBD2. This CDR3 contains 19 residues. CDR1 is LNHDA, CDR2 SQIVND, per germline (reference sequence). V lost 4 bases to trimming and J lost 2 bases; unmatched junction nucleotides: 14. The CDR3 spells CASSKEASGGPETYNEQFF. The CDR3 nucleotides read TGTGCCAGTAGTAAGGAAGCTAGCGGGGGTCCCGAGACCTACAATGAGCAGTTCTTC.

This clonotype was seen at least ten times. J is TRBJ1-1 and V is TRBV7-2; no firm D call. The CDR3 runs 14 residues. V shed 2 bases and J shed 4 bases, with 11 bases lying between them. Germline V lookup: CDR1 SGHTA, CDR2 FQGNSA. The CDR3 sequence: CASSLSGRVTEAFF. In nucleotides, the CDR3 is TGTGCCAGCAGCTTAAGTGGGCGGGTCACTGAAGCTTTCTTT.

This chain uses TRBV7-9 with TRBJ2-3, with 8 bases matching TRBD2. J lost 4 bases, V lost 3 bases, and 6 bases had no gene match. Germline-derived CDR1 and CDR2 are SEHNR and FQNEAQ (reference sequence). The CDR3 is 15 residues long. The DNA of the CDR3 is TGTGCCAGCAGCTTGATAGCGGGACGCGCAGATACGCAGTATTTT. Amino acids: CASSLIAGRADTQYF.

This clonotype was seen a handful of times. The gene calls are TRBV4-1 and TRBJ2-1; no definite D call. Deletions cut 0 bases from V and 7 bases from J, with 16 bases between. The CDR3 length is 16 residues. Germline CDR1 MGHRA, CDR2 YSYEKL. The CDR3 coding sequence is TGCGCCAGCAGCCAAGATTTAGGGTCGTGGCGTAATGAGCAGTTCTTC. Amino acids: CASSQDLGSWRNEQFF.

The chain uses TRBV7-2 and TRBJ1-4; 11 bases are shared with TRBD1. Germline loops: CDR1 SGHTA, CDR2 FQGNSA. The CDR3 runs to 15 residues. The ends lost 3 bases at V and 10 bases at J; junction bases unmatched: 7. CDR3 DNA sequence: TGTGCCAGCAGCTTGTTGGGACAGGGGGAAGGAAAACTGTTTTTT. This sequence encodes CASSLLGQGEGKLFF. Together with reference TRBV7-2 and TRBJ1-4, the CDR3 gives the full variable domain: GAGVSQSPSNKVTEKGKDVELRCDPISGHTALYWYRQSLGQGLEFLIYFQGNSAPDKSGLPSDRFSAERTGGSVSTLTIQRTQQEDSAVYLCASSLLGQGEGKLFFGSGTQLSVL.

This clonotype showed up just a few times. V and J are TRBV6-8 and TRBJ1-5; 9 positions agree with TRBD1. The CDR3 consists of 18 residues. Germline CDR1 and CDR2: MNHGY and SAAAGT. V lost 11 bases, J lost 2 bases, and 19 bases stayed unmatched. CDR3 nucleotide sequence: TGTGCCTCACGCCCCGGGACAGGGATGAATCTTGGCAATCAGCCCCAGCATTTT. The encoded protein is CASRPGTGMNLGNQPQHF.

V usage is TRBV2 and J usage is TRBJ2-5; D is uncertain. There are 13 residues in the CDR3. Germline V gives CDR1 SNHLY, CDR2 FYNNEI. V was shortened by 6 bases and J by 3 bases, with 11 bases between the two germline ends. The CDR3 loop reads CASRFSFEETQYF. The CDR3 DNA is TGTGCCAGCAGGTTCTCTTTCGAAGAGACCCAGTACTTC.

This clonotype was counted ten times or more. The rearrangement links TRBV7-2 to TRBJ2-7; 8 nucleotides align to TRBD2. From germline, CDR1 is SGHTA and CDR2 FQGNSA. V was pared by 1 base and J by 3 bases, with 11 bases of the junction left unmatched. This CDR3 has 17 residues. CDR3 sequence (DNA): TGTGCCAGCAGCTTAGGCGGTAGCGGGGCGTCTGGCTACGAGCAGTACTTC. Protein product: CASSLGGSGASGYEQYF.

This clonotype was picked up a small number of times. V is TRBV2 and J is TRBJ2-2, with 16 bases aligning to TRBD2. Trimming took 5 bases from V and 5 from J; bases not matched to a gene: 8. Germline lookup yields CDR1 SNHLY and CDR2 FYNNEI. The CDR3 consists of 18 residues. As DNA, the CDR3 is TGTGCCAGCAGTCAGGGACTAGCGGGGGGGCCTTCTACCGGGGAGCTGTTTTTT. Residues: CASSQGLAGGPSTGELFF.

The table lists this clonotype with a few counts. The V call is TRBV5-4, the J call TRBJ2-5, with D possibly being TRBD1 (5 bases). Trimming pared 4 bases from V and 2 bases from J, leaving 12 bases between. The germline gives CDR1 SGHNT, CDR2 YYREEE (reference sequence). The CDR3 spans 14 residues. CDR3: CASSSQGWQETQYF. The DNA for the CDR3 is TGTGCCAGCAGCAGTCAGGGTTGGCAAGAGACCCAGTACTTC.

Only a few counts were recorded for this clonotype. This rearrangement joins TRBV9 to TRBJ1-3; D is uncertain. The V and J ends lost 0 bases and 0 bases respectively, with 7 bases between them. Germline assignment: CDR1 SGDLS and CDR2 YYNGEE. The length of the CDR3 is 15 residues. In DNA form, the CDR3 reads TGTGCCAGCAGCGTAGGCCGGTCCTCTGGAAACACCATATATTTT. As protein: CASSVGRSSGNTIYF. The variable domain in full, completed from reference TRBV9 and TRBJ1-3, reads DSGVTQTPKHLITATGQRVTLRCSPRSGDLSVYWYQQSLDQGLQFLIQYYNGEERAKGNILERFSAQQFPDLHSELNLSSLELGDSALYFCASSVGRSSGNTIYFGEGSWLTVV.

This clonotype was recorded a few times. V usage is TRBV5-6 and J usage is TRBJ1-3, with TRBD1 as a possible D gene (6 bases). The CDR3 runs 13 residues. Germline V gene sequence: CDR1 SGHDT, CDR2 YYEEEE. Trimming removed 6 bases at V and 4 bases at J, with 11 bases between. The CDR3: CASNQDSGNTIYF. As DNA, the CDR3 is TGTGCCAGCAACCAGGACAGCGGAAACACCATATATTTT.

The CDR3: CASSTGGVSGANVLTF. In DNA, the CDR3 is TGTGCCAGCAGCACCGGAGGGGTCTCTGGGGCCAACGTCCTGACTTTC. V is TRBV5-4 and J is TRBJ2-6, with a tentative D call TRBD2 (6 bases). The germline V gene encodes CDR1 SGHNT and CDR2 YYREEE (reference sequence). This CDR3 region has 16 residues. V lost 4 bases and J lost 0, with 11 bases in between.

This clonotype was found a few times. The rearrangement joins TRBV7-6 to TRBJ1-2; D gene uncertain. The CDR3 runs 12 residues. Germline-derived CDR1 and CDR2 are SGHVS and FNYEAQ. Trimming stripped 6 bases from V and 1 base from J, with 6 bases between. The CDR3 region is CASRLRNYGYTF. The DNA for the CDR3 is TGTGCCAGCAGGCTCCGTAACTATGGCTACACCTTC.

This clonotype was observed at least ten times. The chain has TRBV7-8 and TRBJ2-7, with 11 bases that match TRBD2. In germline, CDR1 is SGHVS, CDR2 FQNEAQ. The CDR3 has 13 residues. Trimming at V came to 7 bases and at J to 6 bases, leaving 5 bases not matched to a gene. The CDR3 DNA reads TGTGCCAGCATGGGACTAGCGGCTTTCGAGCAGTACTTC. As protein: CASMGLAAFEQYF.

This clonotype has more than one count but fewer than ten. The DNA for the CDR3 is TGCGCCAGCAGCTCCCGCCTCAGGGGGGGCAGCTCCTACAATGAGCAGTTCTTC. Its translation is CASSSRLRGGSSYNEQFF. The chain joins TRBV4-3 to TRBJ2-1; D tentatively fits TRBD1 or TRBD2 (7 bases each). CDR1 LGHNA and CDR2 YSLEER come from the germline V gene. V was shortened by 5 bases and J by 0 bases, with 20 bases between the two germline ends. The length of the CDR3 is 18 residues.

The chain recombines TRBV2 with TRBJ2-1; unclear D gene. Trimming cost V 6 bases and J 4 bases, with 10 bases left between them. CDR3 length: 13 residues. From germline, CDR1 is SNHLY and CDR2 FYNNEI. CDR3 bases: TGTGCCAGCAGCAGGAACTCATACAATGAGCAGTTCTTC. As protein: CASSRNSYNEQFF.

There are a few counts of this clonotype. The genes are TRBV27 and TRBJ2-2, with no clear D. The V gene lost 8 bases and the J gene lost 0 bases, with 10 bases spanning the gap. The CDR3 extends over 14 amino acids. Germline-derived CDR1 and CDR2 are MNHEY and SMNVEV (reference sequence). The CDR3 nucleotides read TGTGCCAGCCTCCGAGAGGCGAACACCGGGGAGCTGTTTTTT. Translated: CASLREANTGELFF.

The rearrangement uses TRBV4-3 and TRBJ2-2; unclear D gene. The CDR3 covers 14 residues. The V end was cut by 0 bases, the J end by 4 bases, with 6 bases between. Germline CDR1 reads LGHNA; CDR2 reads YSLEER. The chain's CDR3 is CASSQERSTGELFF. The CDR3, as DNA: TGCGCCAGCAGCCAAGAGAGGAGCACCGGGGAGCTGTTTTTT.

With regard to this clonotype: This sequence may be a read error, since a much larger clone differs from it by one base. The rearrangement joins TRBV7-6 to TRBJ2-1, with D tentatively TRBD1 (6 bases). V lost 6 bases to trimming and J lost 9 bases, with 24 bases between them. The germline V gene has CDR1 SGHVS and CDR2 FNYEAQ. The CDR3 covers 16 residues. Here the CDR3 reads CASSSTETGLLREQFF. The CDR3 bases are TGTGCCAGCAGTTCCACCGAGACAGGTCTTCTTCGTGAGCAGTTCTTC.

The gene calls are TRBV6-1 and TRBJ2-3, with 7 positions matching TRBD2. V lost 5 bases to trimming and J lost 2 bases; unmatched junction nucleotides: 7. Germline loops: CDR1 MNHNS, CDR2 SASEGT. The CDR3 is 15 amino acids. Here the CDR3 reads CASSRTGGPTDTQYF. The DNA of the CDR3 is TGTGCCAGCAGTAGGACGGGGGGTCCCACAGATACGCAGTATTTT.

A word on this clonotype: An end of the junction differs from the germline gene, which may be a read error. This chain joins TRBV12-3 or TRBV12-4 and TRBJ1-1; D is unclear. This CDR3 is 14 amino acids long. The CDR3 spells CASSFVARNTEAFF. The CDR3 nucleotides are TGTGCCAGCAGTTTTGTGGCCAGGAACACCGAAGCTTTCTTT.